This T cell receptor beta chain was observed in a study of CD8 T cell repertoires and HIV-1 epitope variants. Study summary: Twenty-five autologous and known Gag and Nef epitope variant peptides each stimulated T cells separately. Controls included no peptide, Ebola AY9 epitope, and a CMV, EBV, flu pool.

The CDR3 is 21 residues long. Sequencing of TCR beta CDR3 used immunoSEQ survey depth. The data were produced by immunoSEQ multiplex PCR, yet TCRdb's version contains in-frame clones alone and is incomplete. The sample lists under 2,500 clones; almost 75% were seen once. A remark on this clone: As yet, its antigen is unknown.

What was sequenced was cultured CD8+ T cells derived from PBMCs. The clonotype comes from a male donor with HIV. The rearrangement uses TRBV12-2 and TRBJ2-1; the DNA was not compared with TRBD2, the D call given in the table. TRBV12-2 counts as a pseudogene. The CDR3: CASRPEPRLAGDSPPYNEQFF. The CDR3 DNA reads as TGTGCAAGTCGCCCAGAGCCCAGACTAGCGGGGGATTCCCCTCCTTACAATGAGCAGTTCTTC.